Given below is one T cell receptor beta chain in context. This clone has a handful of counts. No antigen is known for it. The input lacks base qualities; no much larger clone sits a single base away. This sample also contains other DNA sequences that code for the same CDR3. The data are from a study of cytomegalovirus exposure and HLA in healthy donors (dated by TCRdb to the late 2010s). About the study as a whole: An earlier analysis of roughly 630 of the donors reported approximately 300 Gb of sequence data and more than 90 million unique TCR beta sequences from 150 million to 200 million T cells. Approximately 300 gigabases of sequencing data and around 90 million unique TCR sequences made up an early release that covered nearly 650 HLA-typed donors. Of the 300 to 500 genotyped donors, 65% to 90% were placed in the genetic ancestry cluster associated with self-reported Caucasian donors. The study aimed to test whether signatures of past pathogen exposure could be identified by cataloging public T cell receptors. Using immunosequencing, the study profiled T cell repertoires from approximately 700 subjects and related those repertoires to cytomegalovirus serostatus. Besides the first cohort of roughly 660 subjects, a separate validation cohort made up of 95 to 150 different subjects was used. The study combined high-throughput TCR immunosequencing, statistical association of individual TCRs with disease status, and machine learning to predict cytomegalovirus infection status. A later analysis re-examined previously published TCR beta repertoires from about 700 donors and added high-resolution HLA genotyping to investigate patterns of TCR occurrence. Rather than using new phenotypic data, the later analysis identified candidate immune exposures from TCR beta sequences and from how often those sequences occurred across donors. In an earlier analysis of around 540 of the donors, high-throughput TCR beta sequencing was used to judge whether each TCR beta V gene segment behaved as functional or pseudogenic. Donor age, sex, ethnicity and CMV serostatus were compiled together with the repertoire data. In a later genetic analysis, genome-wide SNP genotypes for about three fifths of the roughly 670 donors were used, and that subset was treated as a discovery cohort. Every discovery cohort repertoire had been produced on one sequencing platform. Both class I and class II loci were covered by HLA typing, at four-digit resolution. The number of typed donors differed by locus: about 620-630 for A, B, C, DRB1 and DQB1; some 540 for DQA1; 606 for DPA1; and roughly 450 for DPB1. Several DR-DQ haplotypes were handled as single units for association and clustering because linkage in the cohort was strong. On average, about 200,000 unique TCR beta nucleotide sequences were sequenced per donor among 398 genotyped donors of the cohort, with around 19% of those sequences being non-productive.

Libraries were built with the immunoSEQ multiplex PCR assay. The multiplex PCR relied on a mix of 60 forward primers for TCR Vbeta segments and 13 reverse primers for TCR Jbeta segments. The CDR3 region of rearranged TCR beta genes was amplified from genomic DNA by a multiplex PCR assay. The amplified TCR beta libraries were sequenced on the Illumina HiSeq System as 87-base-pair reads. Concerning the study's data processing: A later analysis counted about 80 million unique TCR beta chains across the 650 to 700 repertoires, and 9 million to 14 million of these chains were shared by at least two donors. Raw reads were error-corrected and collapsed into unique sequences with a nearest-neighbor algorithm that merged closely related sequences to remove PCR and sequencing errors. Alignment of CDR3 sequences to IMGT reference sequences was used to assign V, D and J gene segments. For a sequence to be retained, at least a six-nucleotide match to both a V gene segment and a J gene segment was required. A rearrangement counted as productive if the CDR3 had no stop codons and remained in frame with V and J, and every other rearrangement counted as non-productive. Following IMGT convention, CDR3 was defined as the stretch from the second conserved V-encoded cysteine to the conserved J-encoded phenylalanine. Sequences without an unambiguous match to a single V gene segment were excluded from the earlier analysis of approximately 600 of the donors. In an earlier analysis of a few hundred of the donors, V segments were called functional above 56.7% productive rearrangements and were called segregating when the between-donor standard deviation exceeded 5%. To diagnose cytomegalovirus status from the catalog of TCR beta chain sequences, a statistical classification framework was built. A later analysis assigned V and J genes by comparing TCR nucleotide sequences with IMGT/GENE-DB human TR gene sequences. In a later analysis, CDR3 sequences and most-parsimonious VDJ recombination scenarios were assigned using the TCRdist pipeline. In a later analysis, each TCR beta chain was defined by its CDR3 amino acid sequence together with its V-gene family, and reads without a unique V-gene family were excluded. To address suspected cross-contamination and a sequencing artifact, a later analysis removed around 600 highly shared, low-generation-probability nucleotide sequences. In a later analysis, a clonal expansion index for each public chain was calculated from normalized within-repertoire ranks of inferred template counts. A later analysis computed generation probabilities with a VDJ recombination model fitted to out-of-frame rearrangements, and checked the results against IGoR. A later analysis scored TCR-TCR, TCR-HLA and TCR-CMV co-occurrence with hypergeometric tests, applying a repertoire-size bias correction to TCR pairs. In a later analysis, false discovery rates were estimated by permuting HLA or CMV assignments 20 times. A later analysis grouped co-occurring TCRs with DBSCAN, adding TCRdist sequence similarity when clustering within HLA-allele-positive subsets. For co-occurrence clustering, repertoires with fewer than 30,000 or more than 120,000 public chains were excluded, along with four or five repertoires with anomalous nucleotide sharing. The source is immuneACCESS, and TCRdb retained only in-frame sequences with V and J called. Part of the clones is not carried over; for the studies checked, unresolved V genes explain less than half of this, and the remainder is unexplained. V and J calls plus clone size are reproduced from that table; the DNA served to infer D and trimming. The sample yields roughly 200,000 clones; 77% were counted once. Less than 2.5% of the sample is held by the ten biggest clonotypes.

The cohort comprised 666 healthy bone marrow donors. Cohort members were all nominally healthy when sampled, although unrecorded immune exposures were likely present. The donor was CMV seropositive and belonged to the group of some 290 seropositive cohort members. Each donor provided a peripheral blood sample, and peripheral blood mononuclear cells were used for TCR beta sequencing. The Qiagen DNeasy Blood Extraction Kit was used to extract genomic DNA from the blood cell samples. CDR1 and CDR2 (SGDLS, YYNGEE) derive from the germline V gene. The germline ends are 10 bases apart after V is trimmed by 2 bases and J by 4 bases. The CDR3 runs 14 residues from the cysteine to the phenylalanine. Here the CDR3 DNA is all that survives: 42 bases in frame from base 1. The paper's findings and limits, for the study overall: Immune exposure information for the cohort was limited to CMV serostatus. The study gave a list of over 150 TCR beta chains associated with cytomegalovirus. Linkage disequilibrium might explain the correlated functional status among segregating V segments, but an unknown experimental factor could not be ruled out. At a false discovery rate of 0.05, a later analysis linked 16,951 TCR beta sequences to specific HLA alleles. A further reported finding was that TCR beta sequences accurately predicted the HLA-A and HLA-B alleles for most subjects in the first cohort. A later analysis found that HLA-associated TCR beta chains were more clonally expanded and had lower generation probabilities than equally common non-associated chains. In an earlier analysis of 450 to 750 of the donors, most TCR beta V segments appeared in productive rearrangements about 87% or about 30% of the time, broadly matching IMGT annotations. In a later genetic analysis, fewer N-insertions in productive TCRs were reported among donors in an Asian-associated ancestry cluster than the approximately 670-donor mean. The presence/absence analyses assumed that sequencing depth was roughly uniform across donors, and that assumption may not be true. According to a later analysis, parvovirus B19, influenza, CMV and Epstein-Barr virus appeared linked to several top co-occurrence clusters. The authors suggested that the approach could potentially be generalized to other disease states and immunological phenotypes. In a later analysis, TCR association rates were found to vary across HLA loci, with the most associated TCRs seen for DRB1 alleles and the fewest for HLA-C alleles. Because counts were too low, about 17 rarely observed V segments, including chromosome 9 orphons, were excluded from the earlier analysis of 587 of the donors. A group of highly shared sequence variants was considered likely to be a technical artifact of the sequencing pipeline. In vitro tests confirmed that a few of the cytomegalovirus-associated TCR beta chains recognize cytomegalovirus antigens. Most TCR sequences were observed very rarely across donors, whereas some public TCRs were present in many individuals. V-gene and J-gene trimming of TCR beta chains was associated with a missense DCLRE1C variant in a later genetic analysis, and the association was replicated in an independent cohort. According to a later analysis, most CMV-associated TCR beta chains appeared to be HLA-restricted, and the HLA associations seemed to be driven largely by CMV exposure. Cytomegalovirus status was reported to be diagnosed by the classifier with high specificity and sensitivity in both the original and validation cohorts. Because the 87-base-pair reads could not distinguish some IMGT-functional V segments, including TRBV6-2 and TRBV6-3, those segments were excluded. Only TCR beta chains were sequenced in this cohort, and the absence of alpha or paired-chain data limited detectable features. Because HLA typing was missing for some donors at each locus, association tests included only the typed subset. When HLA alleles, especially DR and DQ, strongly co-occurred, attributing TCR associations to individual alleles was difficult.

The chain joins TRBV9 to TRBJ2-1; the D gene is not confidently resolved. The source of this sequence is a woman in her 30s in good health and CMV-seropositive. The specimen sequenced was PBMCs. The encoded CDR3 is CASSVSSGYNEQFF. In nucleotide form, the sequence is TGTGCCAGCAGCGTCTCGTCGGGTTACAATGAGCAGTTCTTC.